This T cell receptor (beta chain) was recorded in a study of early T cells in non-severe SARS-CoV-2 infection. TCRdb reprocessed the 5' RACE reads with MiXCR, giving one entry per CDR3 protein. Of some 57,000 distinct CDR3 sequences in the sample, roughly 10% were seen once. This clonotype has only a few counts. This CDR3 is 13 amino acids long. Germline-derived CDR1 and CDR2 are MDHEN and SYDVKM. Trimming pared 2 bases from V and 4 bases from J, leaving 6 bases between. The clonotype comes from an adult who was a healthcare worker with PCR-confirmed SARS-CoV-2 infection or an uninfected control (not recorded which). J is TRBJ1-5 and V is TRBV28; D not certain. The sample taken for sequencing was whole blood. In DNA form, the CDR3 reads TGTGCCAGCAGTTTAACGAAAAATCAGCCCCAGCATTTT. Its protein is CASSLTKNQPQHF.